This T cell receptor (beta chain) is from a study of blood T cells in healthy people across ages. A sample-barcoded 5' primer and a J-beta primer mix were used in a second PCR of about 7 to 12 cycles. TCRdb called the 5' RACE reads again in MiXCR, with one record for every CDR3 protein. The sample lists roughly 1.5 million distinct CDR3 sequences, 40% to 45% occurring once. The germline V gene encodes CDR1 LGHDT and CDR2 YNNKEL (reference sequence). V was pared by 2 bases and J by 3 bases, with 10 bases between. This CDR3 comprises 14 residues. Only a few counts were recorded for this clonotype. Its antigen is unidentified. Study-wide findings and caveats: Strong correlation existed between TCR beta diversity and naive T cell percentage.

V usage is TRBV3-1 and J usage is TRBJ1-2; D possibly corresponds to TRBD1 (5 bases). This TCR derives from a woman aged 18-29 years in good health. Specimen: blood. The CDR3 DNA is TGTGCCAGCAGCCAACCGGGGCGACACTATGGCTACACCTTC. This gives the protein CASSQPGRHYGYTF. Drawing the rest from reference TRBV3-1 and TRBJ1-2, the complete variable domain is DTAVSQTPKYLVTQMGNDKSIKCEQNLGHDTMYWYKQDSKKFLKIMFSYNNKELIINETVPNRFSPKSPDKAHLNLHINSLELGDSAVYFCASSQPGRHYGYTFGSGTRLTVV.